This TCR beta chain was retrieved from a study of cytomegalovirus exposure and HLA in healthy donors. As to this clone: Its antigen is currently unknown.

Germline V lookup: CDR1 SGDLS, CDR2 YYNGEE. CDR3 size: 13 residues. The V end lost 3 bases, the J end lost 6 bases, and 7 bases lay between the germline ends. Use of 60 Vbeta and 13 Jbeta primers characterized the PCR. Repertoires were generated with immunoSEQ multiplex PCR, while TCRdb's copy carries only in-frame clones and drops some. The repertoire holds over 100,000 clones, with around 80% as singletons. Overall study findings and caveats: Most TCR sequences were uncommon, yet certain public TCRs appeared in many donors.

The sample consisted of PBMCs. V is TRBV9 and J is TRBJ1-6; D is possibly TRBD1 (6 bases). The TCR sequence derives from a man aged 25 to 40 in good health and CMV-seropositive. CDR3 loop: CASSDRANSPLHF. The DNA for the CDR3 is TGTGCCAGCAGCGACAGGGCTAATTCACCCCTCCACTTT.